The 20 T cell receptor beta chains below were found in one sample sequenced in a study of T cells after yellow fever vaccination. TCRdb re-called the 5' RACE reads with MiXCR, one entry per CDR3 protein. The table shows some 560,000 distinct CDR3 sequences, with 15% to 20% occurring only once. The material was PBMCs, obtained 15 days after the yellow fever booster vaccination. These receptor sequences come from a man under 40 who received the YFV17D yellow fever vaccine.

This chain joins TRBV19 and TRBJ2-3; D perhaps matches TRBD1 (7 bases). The germline V gene encodes CDR1 LNHDA and CDR2 SQIVND (reference sequence). The length of the CDR3 is 17 residues. The ends were cut back, 3 bases at V and 2 bases at J, with 18 bases in the middle. This chain's CDR3 is CASSINRGQDYTDTQYF. As DNA, the CDR3 is TGTGCCAGTAGTATTAATAGAGGACAGGACTACACAGATACGCAGTATTTT.

This CDR3 reads CASSLLGGTYEQYF. CDR3 nucleotides: TGTGCCAGTAGTCTCCTAGGCGGAACCTACGAGCAGTACTTC. This sequence joins TRBV19 and TRBJ2-7; D remains unclear. This CDR3 region has 14 residues. Germline-derived CDR1 and CDR2 are LNHDA and SQIVND (reference sequence). V lost 5 bases and J 2 bases, leaving 13 bases between the germline ends.

This clonotype has at least ten counts. This chain joins TRBV13 and TRBJ2-7, with unresolved D. Germline CDR1 PRHDT, CDR2 FYEKMQ (reference sequence). This CDR3 is built from 14 residues. V lost 2 bases and J 3 bases, leaving 11 bases between the germline ends. CDR3 coding DNA: TGTGCCAGCAGCTTACGGACGGTGAACTACGAGCAGTACTTC. It specifies CASSLRTVNYEQYF.

This clonotype showed up just a few times. The chain has TRBV12-3 or TRBV12-4 and TRBJ2-1; D not certain. The V gene lost 6 bases and the J gene lost 0 bases, with 12 bases spanning the gap. The CDR3 contains 15 residues. CDR3 in DNA: TGTGCCAGCAGCAAGGGCATAGCCTCCTACAATGAGCAGTTCTTC. Protein product: CASSKGIASYNEQFF.

This rearrangement joins TRBV12-3 or TRBV12-4 to TRBJ2-5; D is unclear. The CDR3 runs 14 residues. The V gene lost 2 bases and the J gene lost 2 bases, with 9 bases spanning the gap. The CDR3 loop reads CASSLHGAQETQYF. Here the CDR3 DNA reads TGTGCCAGCAGTTTACACGGAGCACAAGAGACCCAGTACTTC.

This clonotype turned up a few times. The chain recombines TRBV5-6 with TRBJ2-7; D may match TRBD1 or TRBD2 (5 bases each). In germline, CDR1 is SGHDT, CDR2 YYEEEE. Trimming shortened V by 5 bases and J by 0 bases, and 12 bases separated the two germline ends. The CDR3 runs 14 residues. The CDR3 loop is CASRTRDPSYEQYF. Written as DNA, the CDR3 is TGTGCCAGCAGAACACGGGACCCCTCCTACGAGCAGTACTTC. Variable domain in full (rest from reference TRBV5-6 and TRBJ2-7): DAGVTQSPTHLIKTRGQQVTLRCSPKSGHDTVSWYQQALGQGPQFIFQYYEEEERQRGNFPDRFSGHQFPNYSSELNVNALLLGDSALYLCASRTRDPSYEQYFGPGTRLTVT.

This clonotype was observed a handful of times. This chain links TRBV10-3 with TRBJ2-7; 8 bases line up with TRBD1. With V trimmed by 5 bases and J by 3 bases, 3 bases remained unmatched. Per the germline V gene, CDR1 is ENHRY and CDR2 is SYGVKD. This CDR3 comprises 13 residues. CDR3 nucleotide sequence: TGTGCCATCAGTCTAGGACAGGGCTACGAGCAGTACTTC. Protein: CAISLGQGYEQYF.

This clonotype appeared a few times. The V and J genes are TRBV4-3 and TRBJ1-1; D is perhaps TRBD1 (5 bases). The length of the CDR3 is 15 residues. The V gene's germline CDR1 is LGHNA and CDR2 YSLEER. V was pared by 0 bases and J by 11 bases, with 19 bases between. The CDR3 coding sequence is TGCGCCAGCAGCCAAGACCCGAAGATGGACATACCGGCTTTCTTT. Translation gives CASSQDPKMDIPAFF.

This clonotype was recorded a few times. The chain couples TRBV12-3 or TRBV12-4 to TRBJ2-1; possible D gene TRBD2, 5 bases. The CDR3 has 13 residues. CDR3 nucleotides: TGTGCGACGAGGGCGGGCTCCTACAATGAGCAGTTCTTC. Protein: CATRAGSYNEQFF.

The J gene is TRBJ1-2, the V gene TRBV30, with a weak D call TRBD1 (5 bases). Germline CDR1 and CDR2: GTSNPN and SVGIG (reference sequence). The CDR3 extends over 12 amino acids. V shed 1 base and J shed 8 bases, with 11 bases lying between them. The CDR3 loop reads CAWSGGPGGYTF. The CDR3 bases are TGTGCCTGGAGTGGCGGGCCAGGGGGCTACACCTTC.

The chain recombines TRBV10-3 with TRBJ2-1; D not certain. The CDR3 contains 10 residues. V gave up 6 bases and J gave up 5 bases, with 2 bases separating them. Germline V gene sequence: CDR1 ENHRY, CDR2 SYGVKD. CDR3 sequence (DNA): TGTGCCATCAGGGACAATGAGCAGTTCTTC. Amino acids: CAIRDNEQFF.

This clonotype appeared a few times. The V call is TRBV20-1, the J call TRBJ2-3; D unresolved. The CDR3 contains 13 residues. The germline V gene has CDR1 DFQATT and CDR2 SNEGSKA (reference sequence). V lost 0 bases and J lost 6, with 10 bases in between. Here the CDR3 DNA reads TGCAGTGCTAGAGATTCCGAGTGGGATACGCAGTATTTT. It yields the protein CSARDSEWDTQYF.

This clonotype showed up just a few times. J is TRBJ2-3 and V is TRBV6-5; possibly TRBD2 for D (6 bases). Germline CDR1 and CDR2: MNHEY and SVGAGI. The CDR3 has 15 residues. Trimming removed 0 bases at V and 2 bases at J, with 9 bases between. CDR3 coding DNA: TGTGCCAGCAGTTACTCCGGACTACCCACAGATACGCAGTATTTT. Encoded protein: CASSYSGLPTDTQYF.

The V gene is TRBV5-5, the J gene TRBJ2-7; no reliable D call. V lost 4 bases and J 2 bases, leaving 16 bases between the germline ends. The CDR3 extends over 15 amino acids. Germline assignment: CDR1 SGHKS and CDR2 YYEKEE (reference sequence). The CDR3 DNA reads TGTGCCAGCAGCGCTCTAGGGCTGGGGACCTACGAGCAGTACTTC. This gives the protein CASSALGLGTYEQYF. The full variable domain, completed using reference TRBV5-5 and TRBJ2-7, is DAGVTQSPTHLIKTRGQQVTLRCSPISGHKSVSWYQQVLGQGPQFIFQYYEKEERGRGNFPDRFSARQFPNYSSELNVNALLLGDSALYLCASSALGLGTYEQYFGPGTRLTVT.

This clonotype was observed a single time. The J gene is TRBJ2-7, the V gene TRBV15; D gene ambiguous. Germline V lookup: CDR1 LNHNV, CDR2 YYDKDF (reference sequence). The CDR3 contains 15 residues. Trimming took 0 bases from V and 3 from J, leaving 12 bases between them. DNA of the CDR3: TGTGCCACCAGCAGAGAATTTAAAAGTTTCTACGAGCAGTACTTC. Translating gives CATSREFKSFYEQYF.

The V gene is TRBV7-2, the J gene TRBJ2-5; no clear D gene. The CDR3 has 13 amino acids. V lost 5 bases to trimming and J lost 5 bases, with 12 bases between them. Germline values: CDR1 SGHTA, CDR2 FQGNSA. The chain's CDR3 is CASSPQRGETQYF. In DNA, the CDR3 is TGTGCCAGCAGCCCCCAGCGTGGGGAGACCCAGTACTTC.

This clonotype was observed a few times. This sequence joins TRBV20-1 and TRBJ2-3; 7 bases map to TRBD2. Germline V lookup: CDR1 DFQATT, CDR2 SNEGSKA (reference sequence). The CDR3 contains 14 residues. V lost 7 bases and J lost 1; bases outside the gene matches: 8. The CDR3 DNA is TGCAGTGGAGGGTCCAGCGGGGGCACAGATACGCAGTATTTT. This gives the protein CSGGSSGGTDTQYF.

CDR3 residues: CASGNGGLEAFF. DNA for the CDR3: TGTGCCAGTGGGAATGGGGGGCTTGAAGCTTTCTTT. This chain uses TRBV19 with TRBJ1-1; maybe TRBD1 (6 bases). Germline-derived CDR1 and CDR2 are LNHDA and SQIVND (reference sequence). The CDR3 runs to 12 residues. Trimming took 8 bases from V and 7 from J, leaving 14 bases between them.

The chain recombines TRBV10-3 with TRBJ2-3; D remains ambiguous. The CDR3 sequence is 14 residues long. The ends were cut back, 8 bases at V and 0 bases at J, with 12 bases in the middle. CDR1 is ENHRY and CDR2 is SYGVKD in the germline V gene. CDR3 amino acids: CAIGQALSTDTQYF. Written as DNA, the CDR3 is TGTGCCATCGGGCAAGCGCTGAGCACAGATACGCAGTATTTT.

The chain links TRBV29-1 to TRBJ2-3; 7 nucleotides agree with TRBD2. The junction had 8 bases not matched to a gene; V was cut back by 8 bases and J by 6 bases. Germline V lookup: CDR1 SQVTM, CDR2 ANQGSEA. The CDR3 is 12 residues long. The CDR3 nucleotides read TGCAGCTACGAGCGGGACTCGGATACGCAGTATTTT. Translated, it gives CSYERDSDTQYF.